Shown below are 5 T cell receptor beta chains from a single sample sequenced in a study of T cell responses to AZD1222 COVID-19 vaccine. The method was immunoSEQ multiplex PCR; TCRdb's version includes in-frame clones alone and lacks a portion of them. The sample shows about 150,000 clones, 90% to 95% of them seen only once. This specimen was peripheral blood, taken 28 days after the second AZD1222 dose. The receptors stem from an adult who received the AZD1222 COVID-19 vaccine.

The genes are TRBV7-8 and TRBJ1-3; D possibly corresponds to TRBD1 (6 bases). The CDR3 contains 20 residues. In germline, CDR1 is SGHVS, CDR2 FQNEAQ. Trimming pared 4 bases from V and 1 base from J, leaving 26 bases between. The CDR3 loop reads CASSSGGPGFRSVSGNTIYF. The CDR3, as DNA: TGTGCCAGCAGCTCGGGGGGGCCAGGGTTTCGCTCTGTATCTGGAAACACCATATATTTT.

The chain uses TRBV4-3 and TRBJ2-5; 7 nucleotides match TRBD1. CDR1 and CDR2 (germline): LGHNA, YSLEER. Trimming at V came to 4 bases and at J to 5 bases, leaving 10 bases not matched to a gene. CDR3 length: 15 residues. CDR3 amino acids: CASSRLTGTSETQYF. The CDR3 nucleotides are TGCGCCAGCAGCCGCTTGACAGGGACAAGTGAGACCCAGTACTTC.

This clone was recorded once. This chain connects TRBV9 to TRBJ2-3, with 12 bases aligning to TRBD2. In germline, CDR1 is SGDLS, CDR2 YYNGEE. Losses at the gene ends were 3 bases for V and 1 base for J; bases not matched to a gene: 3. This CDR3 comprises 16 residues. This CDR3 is CASSARTSGGTDTQYF. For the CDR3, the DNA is TGTGCCAGCAGCGCGAGGACTAGCGGGGGCACAGATACGCAGTATTTT.

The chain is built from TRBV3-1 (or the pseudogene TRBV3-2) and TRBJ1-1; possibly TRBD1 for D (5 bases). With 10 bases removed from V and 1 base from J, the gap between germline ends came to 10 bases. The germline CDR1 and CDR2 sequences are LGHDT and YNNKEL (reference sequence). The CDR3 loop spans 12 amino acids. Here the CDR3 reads CATSTANTEAFF. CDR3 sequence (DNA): TGTGCCACTTCGACAGCGAACACTGAAGCTTTCTTT.

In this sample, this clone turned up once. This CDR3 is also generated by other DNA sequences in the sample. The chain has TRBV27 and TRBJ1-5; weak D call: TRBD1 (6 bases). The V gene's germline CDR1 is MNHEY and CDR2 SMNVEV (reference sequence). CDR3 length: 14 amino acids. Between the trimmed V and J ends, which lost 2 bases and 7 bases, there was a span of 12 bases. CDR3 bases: TGTGCCAGCAGTTTAGTGGGGGGCGGCCAGCCCCAGCATTTT. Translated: CASSLVGGGQPQHF.